The 12 T cell receptor beta chains in this list originate from one sample, sequenced in a study of siplizumab effects on memory and regulatory T cells. The assay was immunoSEQ multiplex PCR, and TCRdb's table has in-frame clones only and misses some. This table holds about 97,000 clones, 80% to 95% found once. Sequenced input: non-Treg CD4+ T cells sorted from blood. The origin of the receptors is a human donor in good health.

This chain joins TRBV18 and TRBJ1-2; TRBD1 agrees at 7 bases. There are 13 residues in the CDR3. Trimming at V came to 3 bases and at J to 7 bases, leaving 5 bases not matched to a gene. Germline V CDR1 and CDR2: KGHSH, LQKENI. The CDR3 here is CASSPDRPGGYTF. The DNA of the CDR3 is TGTGCCAGCTCACCGGACAGGCCGGGTGGCTACACCTTC.

V usage is TRBV7-6 and J usage is TRBJ2-1; a weak D match, TRBD2 (5 bases). V was trimmed by 2 bases and J by 2 bases, leaving 13 bases between them. The CDR3 runs 16 residues. Germline V gene data show CDR1 as SGHVS and CDR2 as FNYEAQ. CDR3: CASSLTLAGAYNEQFF. For the CDR3, the DNA is TGTGCCAGCAGCTTAACCCTAGCCGGAGCCTACAATGAGCAGTTCTTC.

V gene TRBV18 combines with J gene TRBJ2-1; no definite D call. The CDR3 spans 14 residues. V was shortened by 2 bases and J by 8 bases, with 13 bases between the two germline ends. In germline, CDR1 is KGHSH, CDR2 LQKENI. DNA for the CDR3: TGTGCCAGCTCACCATCCAATCCCCCCCATGAGCAGTTCTTC. Its protein is CASSPSNPPHEQFF.

This clone has a handful of counts. This sequence joins TRBV28 and TRBJ2-2; D might be TRBD1 (5 bases). V lost 1 base and J lost 7, with 10 bases in between. CDR1 and CDR2 from the germline V gene are MDHEN and SYDVKM. This CDR3 has 14 residues. As DNA, the CDR3 is TGTGCCAGCAGTTTATATCTAGGGGTCGGGGAGCTGTTTTTT. Its protein is CASSLYLGVGELFF. Full variable domain (rest looked up from reference TRBV28 and TRBJ2-2): DVKVTQSSRYLVKRTGEKVFLECVQDMDHENMFWYRQDPGLGLRLIYFSYDVKMKEKGDIPEGYSVSREKKERFSLILESASTNQTSMYLCASSLYLGVGELFFGEGSRLTVL.

Here the CDR3 DNA reads TGTGCCAGCAGCCCCGGGACTAGCGGGAGAGGGGGCGAGCAGTACTTC. The encoded protein is CASSPGTSGRGGEQYF. The chain carries TRBV14 and TRBJ2-7, with 14 bases matching TRBD2. V was clipped by 4 bases and J by 6 bases; unmatched bases: 8. Germline V gene sequence: CDR1 SGHDN, CDR2 FVKESK. The CDR3 totals 16 residues.

This clone was seen only once. This rearrangement joins TRBV27 to TRBJ2-5; D is unclear. This CDR3 is built from 16 residues. V was cut by 2 bases and J by 0 bases, with 13 bases left in between. Germline CDR1 reads MNHEY; CDR2 reads SMNVEV (reference sequence). The CDR3: CASSLTAFPYQETQYF. The DNA for the CDR3 is TGTGCCAGCAGTTTAACAGCCTTCCCTTACCAAGAGACCCAGTACTTC.

The rearrangement joins TRBV28 to TRBJ1-5; D remains unclear. CDR3 size: 12 residues. Germline CDR1 MDHEN, CDR2 SYDVKM. Trimming removed 1 base from V and 4 bases from J, with 2 bases in between. The CDR3 coding sequence is TGTGCCAGCAGTTTATTAAATCAGCCCCAGCATTTT. It translates to CASSLLNQPQHF.

This rearrangement joins TRBV5-4 to TRBJ2-3; 9 nucleotides match TRBD1. Looked up from germline, CDR1 is SGHNT and CDR2 is YYREEE (reference sequence). This CDR3 is built from 15 residues. V was clipped by 1 base and J by 3 bases; unmatched bases: 3. CDR3 in DNA: TGTGCCAGCAGCTTGCGAGGGACAGGGACAGATACGCAGTATTTT. This gives the protein CASSLRGTGTDTQYF.

CDR3 protein: CASRMGGRETQYF. The CDR3 coding sequence is TGTGCCAGTAGGATGGGGGGCCGAGAGACCCAGTACTTC. The gene calls are TRBV19 and TRBJ2-5; D might be TRBD1 or TRBD2, each matching 6 bases. V lost 6 bases to trimming and J lost 4 bases, with 12 bases between them. There are 13 residues in the CDR3. Looked up from germline, CDR1 is LNHDA and CDR2 is SQIVND (reference sequence).

This chain uses TRBV2 with TRBJ2-5; D remains ambiguous. The CDR3 runs 11 residues. V was shortened by 7 bases and J by 5 bases, with 8 bases between the two germline ends. The germline CDR1 and CDR2 sequences are SNHLY and FYNNEI. CDR3 residues: CASIIWETQYF. The CDR3 DNA reads as TGTGCCAGCATAATCTGGGAGACCCAGTACTTC.

The rearrangement joins TRBV6-4 to TRBJ2-6; 7 positions match TRBD1. The CDR3 extends over 15 amino acids. Trimming cost V 3 bases and J 4 bases; bases outside gene matches: 3. Germline CDR1 and CDR2: MRHNA and SNTAGT. CDR3 amino acids: CASSETGVGANVLTF. CDR3 bases: TGTGCCAGCAGTGAAACAGGGGTAGGGGCCAACGTCCTGACTTTC.

This clone has only a few counts. The V call is TRBV7-3, the J call TRBJ2-2; D gene unclear. Per the germline V gene, CDR1 is SGHTA and CDR2 is FQGTGA. The V and J ends lost 1 base and 0 bases respectively, with 9 bases between them. This CDR3 has 16 amino acids. CDR3 protein: CASSLSMSPNTGELFF. CDR3 sequence (DNA): TGTGCCAGCAGCTTAAGTATGTCGCCGAACACCGGGGAGCTGTTTTTT.